Listed below are T cell receptor beta chains from one sample, sequenced in a study of shared clonotypes between healthy human individuals. The repertoire was sequenced with immunoSEQ multiplex PCR; TCRdb's copy has only in-frame clones and lacks some. Here the sample spans approximately 2,000,000 clones, 85% to 95% being singletons. Input material: naive CD4+ T cells from PBMCs. The receptors originated from a young man in good health. Some clones in this sample may be carry-over from other donors' samples. Each CDR3 is given with its conserved first and last residue. Fields, in order: D gene, clone size, V gene, CDR3 length, J gene, CDR3 protein, CDR3 DNA. The D gene is left open where the match is weak. Size values are once, few and many counts, or a class for expanded clones, and some rows have none.

D gene: .; clone size: .; V gene: TRBV19; CDR3 length: 15; J gene: TRBJ2-2; CDR3 protein: CASSIMGTDTGELFF; CDR3 DNA: TGTGCCAGTAGTATAATGGGGACCGACACCGGGGAGCTGTTTTTT
D gene: .; clone size: .; V gene: TRBV29-1; CDR3 length: 15; J gene: TRBJ1-4; CDR3 protein: CSYSSDLATNEKLFF; CDR3 DNA: TGCAGCTACAGCTCCGACCTTGCAACTAATGAAAAACTGTTTTTT
D gene: .; clone size: .; V gene: TRBV30; CDR3 length: 16; J gene: TRBJ2-6; CDR3 protein: CAWSVVRASGANVLTF; CDR3 DNA: TGTGCCTGGAGTGTAGTCCGGGCCTCAGGGGCCAACGTCCTGACTTTC
D gene: .; clone size: .; V gene: TRBV9; CDR3 length: 14; J gene: TRBJ2-1; CDR3 protein: CASSVADPYNEQFF; CDR3 DNA: TGTGCCAGCAGCGTAGCGGACCCGTACAATGAGCAGTTCTTC
D gene: TRBD1; clone size: .; V gene: TRBV5-1; CDR3 length: 15; J gene: TRBJ1-2; CDR3 protein: CASSPYGTGGYGYTF; CDR3 DNA: TGCGCCAGCAGCCCCTACGGGACAGGGGGCTATGGCTACACCTTC
D gene: .; clone size: .; V gene: TRBV7-9; CDR3 length: 15; J gene: TRBJ1-5; CDR3 protein: CASSLGTASNQPQHF; CDR3 DNA: TGTGCCAGCAGCTTAGGGACAGCTAGCAATCAGCCCCAGCATTTT
D gene: .; clone size: .; V gene: TRBV6-1; CDR3 length: 13; J gene: TRBJ2-2; CDR3 protein: CASSWGVAGELFF; CDR3 DNA: TGTGCCAGCAGTTGGGGAGTGGCCGGGGAGCTGTTTTTT
D gene: .; clone size: once; V gene: TRBV28; CDR3 length: 15; J gene: TRBJ2-1; CDR3 protein: CASSGVPGHFSEQFF; CDR3 DNA: TGTGCCAGCAGTGGGGTCCCGGGACATTTTAGTGAGCAGTTCTTC
D gene: TRBD2; clone size: .; V gene: TRBV28; CDR3 length: 15; J gene: TRBJ2-1; CDR3 protein: CASSFGLAGGNEQFF; CDR3 DNA: TGTGCCAGCAGTTTTGGGCTAGCGGGAGGCAATGAGCAGTTCTTC
D gene: TRBD2; clone size: .; V gene: TRBV4-1; CDR3 length: 15; J gene: TRBJ2-5; CDR3 protein: CASRPVAGGQETQYF; CDR3 DNA: TGCGCCAGCAGACCTGTAGCGGGAGGGCAAGAGACCCAGTACTTC
D gene: .; clone size: .; V gene: TRBV6-5; CDR3 length: 13; J gene: TRBJ2-1; CDR3 protein: CASSYPRGHEQFF; CDR3 DNA: TGTGCCAGCAGTTACCCCCGGGGCCATGAGCAGTTCTTC
D gene: .; clone size: .; V gene: TRBV11-3; CDR3 length: 14; J gene: TRBJ2-2; CDR3 protein: CASSPTGSTGELFF; CDR3 DNA: TGTGCCAGCAGCCCGACAGGCTCCACCGGGGAGCTGTTTTTT
D gene: TRBD2; clone size: .; V gene: TRBV11-2; CDR3 length: 16; J gene: TRBJ2-2; CDR3 protein: CASSLVAGGLAGELFF; CDR3 DNA: TGTGCCAGCAGCTTAGTTGCGGGAGGGCTCGCCGGGGAGCTGTTTTTT
D gene: TRBD1; clone size: .; V gene: TRBV5-4; CDR3 length: 14; J gene: TRBJ1-2; CDR3 protein: CASTQDRGDYGYTF; CDR3 DNA: TGTGCCAGCACCCAGGACAGGGGGGACTATGGCTACACCTTC
D gene: .; clone size: .; V gene: TRBV18; CDR3 length: 16; J gene: TRBJ2-1; CDR3 protein: CASSPQSAGSYNEQFF; CDR3 DNA: TGTGCCAGCTCACCACAGTCTGCCGGCTCCTACAATGAGCAGTTCTTC
D gene: .; clone size: .; V gene: TRBV5-6; CDR3 length: 16; J gene: TRBJ2-2; CDR3 protein: CASRGGLRRQTGELFF; CDR3 DNA: TGTGCCAGCAGGGGGGGACTCCGGAGACAAACCGGGGAGCTGTTTTTT
D gene: .; clone size: .; V gene: TRBV5-1; CDR3 length: 14; J gene: TRBJ2-1; CDR3 protein: CASSLTAGHNEQFF; CDR3 DNA: TGCGCCAGCAGCTTGACTGCTGGCCACAATGAGCAGTTCTTC
D gene: .; clone size: .; V gene: TRBV9; CDR3 length: 15; J gene: TRBJ1-6; CDR3 protein: CASSVGREGNSPLHF; CDR3 DNA: TGTGCCAGCAGCGTAGGCAGGGAGGGTAATTCACCCCTCCACTTT
D gene: .; clone size: few; V gene: TRBV5-6; CDR3 length: 14; J gene: TRBJ2-7; CDR3 protein: CASSRDARSYEQYF; CDR3 DNA: TGTGCCAGCAGCCGGGACGCGCGCTCCTACGAGCAGTACTTC
D gene: .; clone size: .; V gene: TRBV10-3; CDR3 length: 13; J gene: TRBJ1-3; CDR3 protein: CAIMAGSGNTIYF; CDR3 DNA: TGTGCCATCATGGCGGGGTCTGGAAACACCATATATTTT
D gene: .; clone size: once; V gene: TRBV6-1; CDR3 length: 14; J gene: TRBJ1-2; CDR3 protein: CASSASGPNYGYTF; CDR3 DNA: TGTGCCAGCAGTGCCTCCGGACCTAACTATGGCTACACCTTC
D gene: .; clone size: .; V gene: TRBV5-8; CDR3 length: 14; J gene: TRBJ1-1; CDR3 protein: CASSSDRFNTEAFF; CDR3 DNA: TGTGCCAGCAGCTCAGACAGATTCAACACTGAAGCTTTCTTT
D gene: .; clone size: .; V gene: TRBV19; CDR3 length: 16; J gene: TRBJ2-1; CDR3 protein: CASSPFGAAVYNEQFF; CDR3 DNA: TGTGCCAGTAGTCCTTTTGGGGCGGCTGTGTACAATGAGCAGTTCTTC
D gene: TRBD2; clone size: .; V gene: TRBV7-2; CDR3 length: 15; J gene: TRBJ2-7; CDR3 protein: CASSLVGLASYEQYF; CDR3 DNA: TGTGCCAGCAGCTTAGTTGGACTAGCCTCCTACGAGCAGTACTTC
D gene: .; clone size: .; V gene: TRBV29-1; CDR3 length: 11; J gene: TRBJ1-1; CDR3 protein: CSGGSSSEAFF; CDR3 DNA: TGCAGCGGTGGTTCTAGTAGTGAAGCTTTCTTT
D gene: .; clone size: .; V gene: TRBV6-5; CDR3 length: 14; J gene: TRBJ1-3; CDR3 protein: CASSLAFSGNTIYF; CDR3 DNA: TGTGCCAGCAGTTTGGCCTTCTCTGGAAACACCATATATTTT
D gene: .; clone size: .; V gene: TRBV19; CDR3 length: 19; J gene: TRBJ2-5; CDR3 protein: CATPRDYEGGGGDKETQYF; CDR3 DNA: TGTGCCACCCCCCGGGATTATGAGGGGGGGGGAGGGGATAAAGAGACCCAGTACTTC
D gene: TRBD1; clone size: .; V gene: TRBV18; CDR3 length: 17; J gene: TRBJ1-2; CDR3 protein: CASSPTGSRQGKYGYTF; CDR3 DNA: TGTGCCAGCTCACCCACGGGATCGAGACAGGGGAAATATGGCTACACCTTC
D gene: TRBD1; clone size: .; V gene: TRBV6-1; CDR3 length: 11; J gene: TRBJ1-2; CDR3 protein: CAEGQGQGYTF; CDR3 DNA: TGTGCCGAAGGACAGGGGCAAGGCTACACCTTC